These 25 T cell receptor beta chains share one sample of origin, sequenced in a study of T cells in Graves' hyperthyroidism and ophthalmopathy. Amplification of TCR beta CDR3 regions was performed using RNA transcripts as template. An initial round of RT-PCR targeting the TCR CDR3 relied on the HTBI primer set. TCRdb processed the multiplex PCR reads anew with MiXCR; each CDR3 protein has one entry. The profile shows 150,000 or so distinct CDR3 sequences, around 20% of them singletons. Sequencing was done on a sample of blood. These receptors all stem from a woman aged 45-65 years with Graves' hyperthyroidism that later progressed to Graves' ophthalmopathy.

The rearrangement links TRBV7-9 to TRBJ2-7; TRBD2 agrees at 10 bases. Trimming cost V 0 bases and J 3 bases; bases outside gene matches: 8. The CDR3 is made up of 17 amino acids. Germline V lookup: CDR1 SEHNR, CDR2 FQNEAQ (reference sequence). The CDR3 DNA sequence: TGTGCCAGCAGCTTAGCGGTTTCTAGCGGGAGCGACTACGAGCAGTACTTC. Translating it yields CASSLAVSSGSDYEQYF.

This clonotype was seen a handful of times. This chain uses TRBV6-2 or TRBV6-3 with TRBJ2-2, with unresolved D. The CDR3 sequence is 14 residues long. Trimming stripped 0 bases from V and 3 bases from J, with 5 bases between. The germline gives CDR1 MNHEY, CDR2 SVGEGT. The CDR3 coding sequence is TGTGCCAGCAGTTACTCCCGCGACACCGGGGAGCTGTTTTTT. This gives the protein CASSYSRDTGELFF.

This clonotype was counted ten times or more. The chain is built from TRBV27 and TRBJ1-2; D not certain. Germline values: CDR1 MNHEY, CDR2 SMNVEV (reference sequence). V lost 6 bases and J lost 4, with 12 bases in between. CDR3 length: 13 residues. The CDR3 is CASRSERVYGYTF. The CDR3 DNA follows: TGTGCCAGCAGGAGCGAGAGGGTCTATGGCTACACCTTC.

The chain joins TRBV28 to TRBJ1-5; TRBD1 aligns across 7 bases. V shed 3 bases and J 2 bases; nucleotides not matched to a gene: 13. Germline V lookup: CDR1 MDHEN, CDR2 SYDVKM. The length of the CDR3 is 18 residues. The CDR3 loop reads CASSFLISGQGGNQPQHF. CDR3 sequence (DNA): TGTGCCAGCAGTTTCCTAATTAGTGGGCAGGGGGGCAATCAGCCCCAGCATTTT.

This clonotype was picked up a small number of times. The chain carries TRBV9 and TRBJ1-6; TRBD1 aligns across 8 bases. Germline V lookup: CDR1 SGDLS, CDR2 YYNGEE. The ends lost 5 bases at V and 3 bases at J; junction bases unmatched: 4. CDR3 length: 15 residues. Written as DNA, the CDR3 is TGTGCCAGCAGTAACAGGGGGTTCTATAATTCACCCCTCCACTTT. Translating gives CASSNRGFYNSPLHF. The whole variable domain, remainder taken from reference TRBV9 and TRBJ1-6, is DSGVTQTPKHLITATGQRVTLRCSPRSGDLSVYWYQQSLDQGLQFLIQYYNGEERAKGNILERFSAQQFPDLHSELNLSSLELGDSALYFCASSNRGFYNSPLHFGNGTRLTVT.

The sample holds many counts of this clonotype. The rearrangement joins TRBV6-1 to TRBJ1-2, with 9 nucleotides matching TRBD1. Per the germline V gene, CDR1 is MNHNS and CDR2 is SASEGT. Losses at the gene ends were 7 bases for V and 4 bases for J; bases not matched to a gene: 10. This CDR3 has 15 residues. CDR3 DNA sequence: TGTGCCAGCACCATAACAGGGGGCTTAGGCTATGGCTACACCTTC. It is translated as CASTITGGLGYGYTF.

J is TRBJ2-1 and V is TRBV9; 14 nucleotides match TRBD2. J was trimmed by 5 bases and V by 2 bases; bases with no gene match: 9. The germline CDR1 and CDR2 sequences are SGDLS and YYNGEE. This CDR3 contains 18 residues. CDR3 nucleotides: TGTGCCAGCAGCGTCGGACTAGCGGGAGGATGGCGGAACAATGAGCAGTTCTTC. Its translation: CASSVGLAGGWRNNEQFF.

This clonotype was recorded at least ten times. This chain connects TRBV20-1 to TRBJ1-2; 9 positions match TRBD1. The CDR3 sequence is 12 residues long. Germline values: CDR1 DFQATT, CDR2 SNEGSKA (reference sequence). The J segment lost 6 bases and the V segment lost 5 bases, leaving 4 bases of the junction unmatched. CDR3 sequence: CSADGTGHGYTF. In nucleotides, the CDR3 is TGCAGTGCTGATGGGACAGGGCATGGCTACACCTTC.

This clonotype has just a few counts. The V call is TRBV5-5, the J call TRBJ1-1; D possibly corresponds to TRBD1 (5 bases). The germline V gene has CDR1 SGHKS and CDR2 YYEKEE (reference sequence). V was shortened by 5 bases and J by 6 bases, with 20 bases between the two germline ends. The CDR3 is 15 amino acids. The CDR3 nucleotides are TGTGCCAGCAGGAGAGACGGGGCGGGGGTCTCTGAAGCTTTCTTT. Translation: CASRRDGAGVSEAFF.

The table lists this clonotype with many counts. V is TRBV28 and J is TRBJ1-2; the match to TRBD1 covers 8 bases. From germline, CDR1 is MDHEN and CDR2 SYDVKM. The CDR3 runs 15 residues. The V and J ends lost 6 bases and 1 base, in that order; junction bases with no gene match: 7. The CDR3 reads CASRPPGQVNYGYTF. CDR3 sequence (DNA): TGTGCCAGCAGACCACCGGGACAGGTTAACTATGGCTACACCTTC.

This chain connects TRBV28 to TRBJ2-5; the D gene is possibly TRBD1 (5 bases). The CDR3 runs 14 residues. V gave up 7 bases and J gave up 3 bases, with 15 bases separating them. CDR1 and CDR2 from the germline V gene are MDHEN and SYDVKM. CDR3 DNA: TGTGCCAGCAAGGGGTGGGCAGGGAAAGAGACCCAGTACTTC. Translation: CASKGWAGKETQYF.

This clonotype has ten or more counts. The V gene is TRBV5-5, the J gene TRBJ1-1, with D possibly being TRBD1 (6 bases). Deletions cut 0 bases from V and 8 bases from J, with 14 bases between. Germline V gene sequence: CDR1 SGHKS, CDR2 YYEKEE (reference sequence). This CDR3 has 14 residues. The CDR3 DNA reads TGTGCCAGCAGCTTGGGGGGGCAGGGAAGGGAAGCTTTCTTT. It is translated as CASSLGGQGREAFF.

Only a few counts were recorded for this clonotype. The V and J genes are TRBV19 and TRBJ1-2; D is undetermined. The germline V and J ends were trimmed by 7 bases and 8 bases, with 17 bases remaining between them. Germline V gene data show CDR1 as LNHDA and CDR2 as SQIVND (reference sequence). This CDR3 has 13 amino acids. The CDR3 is CASNFGSSKGYTF. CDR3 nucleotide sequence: TGTGCCAGTAACTTCGGCTCCAGCAAGGGCTACACCTTC.

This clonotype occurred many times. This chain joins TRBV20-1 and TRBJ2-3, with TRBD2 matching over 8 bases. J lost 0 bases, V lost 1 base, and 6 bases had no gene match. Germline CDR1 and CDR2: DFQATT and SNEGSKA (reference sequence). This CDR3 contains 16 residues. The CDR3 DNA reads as TGCAGTGCTAGAGCCCCGACTAGCGATAGCACAGATACGCAGTATTTT. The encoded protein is CSARAPTSDSTDTQYF.

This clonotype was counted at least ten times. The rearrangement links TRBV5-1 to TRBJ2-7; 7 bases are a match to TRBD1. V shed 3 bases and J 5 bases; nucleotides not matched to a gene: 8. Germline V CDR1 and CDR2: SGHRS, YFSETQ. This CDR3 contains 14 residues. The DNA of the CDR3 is TGCGCCAGCAGCTCACGAGGGGGCCTGGACGAGCAGTACTTC. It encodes CASSSRGGLDEQYF.

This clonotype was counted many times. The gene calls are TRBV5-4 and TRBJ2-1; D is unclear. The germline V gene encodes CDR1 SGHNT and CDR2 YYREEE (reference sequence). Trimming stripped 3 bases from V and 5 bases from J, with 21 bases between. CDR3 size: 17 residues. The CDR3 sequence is CASSSRLGRTSDNEQFF. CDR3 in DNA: TGTGCCAGCAGCTCCCGCTTAGGCCGAACGTCAGACAATGAGCAGTTCTTC.

The DNA of the CDR3 is TGTGCCAGCAATCCCGCCCGGGGAATCAGAAAGTACTTC. It codes for CASNPARGIRKYF. V gene TRBV28 combines with J gene TRBJ2-4, with D possibly TRBD2 on 5 matching bases. V lost 7 bases and J lost 14, with 21 bases in between. Germline-derived CDR1 and CDR2 are MDHEN and SYDVKM. The CDR3 contains 13 residues.

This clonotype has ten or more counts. CDR3 amino acids: CASSRGLGETQYF. CDR3 nucleotide sequence: TGTGCCAGCAGCAGGGGTTTGGGAGAGACCCAGTACTTC. The rearrangement uses TRBV7-3 and TRBJ2-5, with D tentatively TRBD1 (5 bases). Germline V gene sequence: CDR1 SGHTA, CDR2 FQGTGA. This CDR3 region has 13 residues. Deletions cut 5 bases from V and 4 bases from J, with 11 bases between.

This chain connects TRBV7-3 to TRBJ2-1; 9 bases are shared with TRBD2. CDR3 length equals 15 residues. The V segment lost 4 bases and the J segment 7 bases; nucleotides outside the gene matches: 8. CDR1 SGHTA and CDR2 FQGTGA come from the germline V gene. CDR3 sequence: CASSWGGRAGNEQFF. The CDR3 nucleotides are TGTGCCAGCAGCTGGGGCGGGAGGGCCGGGAATGAGCAGTTCTTC.

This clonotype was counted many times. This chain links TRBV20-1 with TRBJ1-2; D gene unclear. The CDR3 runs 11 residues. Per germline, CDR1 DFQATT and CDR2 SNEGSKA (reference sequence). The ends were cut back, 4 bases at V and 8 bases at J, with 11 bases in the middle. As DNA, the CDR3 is TGCAGTGCTAACTGGGGTCCGGGCTACACCTTC. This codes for CSANWGPGYTF.

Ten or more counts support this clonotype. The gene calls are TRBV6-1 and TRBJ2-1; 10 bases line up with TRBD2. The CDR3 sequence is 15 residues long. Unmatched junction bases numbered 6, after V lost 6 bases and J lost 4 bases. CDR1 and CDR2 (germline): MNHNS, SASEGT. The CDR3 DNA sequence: TGTGCCAGCAGCCCCACTAGCGGGATGTACAATGAGCAGTTCTTC. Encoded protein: CASSPTSGMYNEQFF.

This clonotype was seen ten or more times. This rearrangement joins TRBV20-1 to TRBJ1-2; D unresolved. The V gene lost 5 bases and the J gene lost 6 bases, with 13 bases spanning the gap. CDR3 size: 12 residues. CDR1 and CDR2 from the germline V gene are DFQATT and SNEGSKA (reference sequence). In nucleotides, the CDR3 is TGCAGTGCTCTCCAGACCGGGCATGGCTACACCTTC. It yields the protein CSALQTGHGYTF.

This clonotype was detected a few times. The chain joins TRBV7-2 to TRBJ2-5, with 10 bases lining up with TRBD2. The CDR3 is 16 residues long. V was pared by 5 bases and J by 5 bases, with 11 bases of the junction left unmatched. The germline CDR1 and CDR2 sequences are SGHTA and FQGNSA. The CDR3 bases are TGTGCCAGCAGCCCCCGGAGACTAGCGGGCAGGGAGACCCAGTACTTC. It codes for CASSPRRLAGRETQYF. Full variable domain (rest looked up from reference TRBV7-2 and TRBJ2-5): GAGVSQSPSNKVTEKGKDVELRCDPISGHTALYWYRQSLGQGLEFLIYFQGNSAPDKSGLPSDRFSAERTGGSVSTLTIQRTQQEDSAVYLCASSPRRLAGRETQYFGPGTRLLVL.

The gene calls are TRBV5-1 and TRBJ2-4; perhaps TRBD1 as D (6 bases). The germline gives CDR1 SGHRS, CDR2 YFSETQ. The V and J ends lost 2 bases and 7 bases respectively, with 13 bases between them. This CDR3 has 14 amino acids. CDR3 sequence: CASSFGDTKNIQYF. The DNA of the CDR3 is TGCGCCAGCAGCTTTGGGGACACGAAGAACATTCAGTACTTC.

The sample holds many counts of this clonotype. The CDR3 sequence: CASSFRHRGTAERWDQETQYF. In DNA, the CDR3 is TGTGCCAGCAGTTTCCGACACCGTGGGACCGCCGAAAGGTGGGACCAAGAGACCCAGTACTTC. The gene calls are TRBV6-1 and TRBJ2-5, with D possibly called TRBD1 or TRBD2 (5 bases each). This CDR3 is built from 21 residues. The germline gives CDR1 MNHNS, CDR2 SASEGT. V was shortened by 5 bases and J by 0 bases, with 31 bases between the two germline ends.